This TCR beta chain was identified in a study of a mutant IDH1 vaccine in newly diagnosed glioma. The repertoire was sequenced with immunoSEQ multiplex PCR; TCRdb's copy has only in-frame clones and lacks some. Of tens of thousands of clones in the sample, 65% to 85% were seen once. Notes on this clone: Its target is unknown.

The CDR3 contains 13 residues. V lost 1 base and J lost 3; bases outside the gene matches: 2. In germline, CDR1 is GTSNPN, CDR2 SVGIG (reference sequence). Time point denoted: week 47, end of study. Vaccination comprised doses that each held 300 ug of mutant IDH1 20-mer peptide, plus topical imiquimod. New WHO grade 3 or 4 astrocytomas that were IDH1-mutant and ATRX-lost had been found in donors. The TCR comes from a woman aged 30 to 39 with glioma. Some clones in this sample may be carry-over from other donors' samples. This chain connects TRBV30 to TRBJ2-7, with 8 bases identical to TRBD2. Material: PBMCs, obtained from a glioma patient whose treatment included an IDH1 peptide vaccine. The CDR3 nucleotides are TGTGCCTGGAGTGCGGGGGGGGGCTACGAGCAGTACTTC. This gives the protein CAWSAGGGYEQYF. The full variable domain, its missing parts supplied by reference TRBV30 and TRBJ2-7, is SQTIHQWPATLVQPVGSPLSLECTVEGTSNPNLYWYRQAAGRGLQLLFYSVGIGQISSEVPQNLSASRPQDRQFILSSKKLLLSDSGFYLCAWSAGGGYEQYFGPGTRLTVT.